These 18 T cell receptor beta chains share one sample of origin, sequenced in a study of CD8+ T cells in alopecia areata. cDNA serving as the sequencing template came from extracted, reverse transcribed RNA. Assay used: immunoSEQ multiplex PCR; TCRdb lists only in-frame clones, some missing. Found here are 65,000 to 90,000 clones, roughly 50% of them singletons; the top ten hold just over 5.5%. Material: NKG2D-high CD8+ T cells sorted from blood. The receptors were gathered from a human donor with alopecia areata.

The V and J genes are TRBV7-2 and TRBJ1-5; a possible D gene is TRBD1 (5 bases). CDR1 SGHTA and CDR2 FQGNSA come from the germline V gene. This CDR3 contains 14 residues. V was clipped by 8 bases and J by 2 bases, with 13 bases between them. Here the CDR3 reads CASGGATGNQPQHF. CDR3 bases: TGTGCCAGCGGAGGGGCAACTGGCAATCAGCCCCAGCATTTT. The full variable domain, rest sourced from reference TRBV7-2 and TRBJ1-5, is GAGVSQSPSNKVTEKGKDVELRCDPISGHTALYWYRQSLGQGLEFLIYFQGNSAPDKSGLPSDRFSAERTGGSVSTLTIQRTQQEDSAVYLCASGGATGNQPQHFGDGTRLSIL.

The V call is TRBV28, the J call TRBJ2-5; the D is unclear. Judging by the DNA end, TRBJ2-7 fits better; the J call may be wrong. The germline V gene encodes CDR1 MDHEN and CDR2 SYDVKM. The CDR3 extends over 12 amino acids. CDR3 protein: CASSTPSSEQYF. The CDR3 nucleotides are TGTGCCAGCAGTACCCCCAGCAGCGAGCAGTACTTC.

This clone has just a few counts. This CDR3 reads CASRIDSSGANVLTF. In nucleotides, the CDR3 is TGTGCCAGCAGAATAGACAGCTCTGGGGCCAACGTCCTGACTTTC. The rearrangement uses TRBV6-5 and TRBJ2-6; weak D call: TRBD1 (5 bases). Trimming took off 6 bases at V and 0 bases at J, with 9 bases between the two ends. The CDR3 has 15 amino acids. Germline CDR1 and CDR2: MNHEY and SVGAGI.

The sample holds a few counts of this clone. The CDR3 nucleotides read TGCAGCGTTCGCGGACTAGCGGGAGATGAGCAGTTCTTC. It encodes CSVRGLAGDEQFF. V usage is TRBV29-1 and J usage is TRBJ2-1; TRBD2 aligns across 13 bases. V was pared by 5 bases and J by 8 bases, with 3 bases of the junction left unmatched. The CDR3 sequence is 13 residues long. Germline V gives CDR1 SQVTM, CDR2 ANQGSEA.

CDR3: CSVEWTGRTYEQYF. The CDR3 DNA reads TGCAGCGTTGAATGGACAGGACGAACCTACGAGCAGTACTTC. V is TRBV29-1 and J is TRBJ2-5, with TRBD1 matching over 7 bases. The end of the DNA is better explained by TRBJ2-7, so the J call may be wrong. In germline, CDR1 is SQVTM, CDR2 ANQGSEA. The CDR3 has 14 amino acids.

This clone came up a few times. The rearrangement uses TRBV7-9 and TRBJ2-7, with 8 positions matching TRBD1. V trimming: 5 bases; J trimming: 2 bases; junction bases outside the gene matches: 8. Germline assignment: CDR1 SEHNR and CDR2 FQNEAQ (reference sequence). The CDR3 spans 15 residues. CDR3 in amino acids: CASSPRTGSPYEQYF. In nucleotides, the CDR3 is TGTGCCAGCAGCCCCCGGACAGGGTCGCCCTACGAGCAGTACTTC.

For this clone: Other nucleotide sequences in the sample specify the same CDR3. This chain connects TRBV2 to TRBJ2-7; TRBD2 might be the D (6 bases). This CDR3 region has 10 residues. In germline, CDR1 is SNHLY, CDR2 FYNNEI. V was clipped by 8 bases and J by 7 bases, with 9 bases between them. CDR3 region: CASGGTEQYF. CDR3 in DNA: TGTGCCAGCGGGGGGACGGAGCAGTACTTC.

V and J are TRBV13 and TRBJ2-3; 8 nucleotides line up with TRBD2. Trimming removed 5 bases from V and 0 bases from J; junction bases left unmatched: 7. Per germline, CDR1 PRHDT and CDR2 FYEKMQ (reference sequence). This CDR3 spans 16 amino acids. The CDR3, as DNA: TGTGCCAGCAGCGAAGAACTAGCGGTTAGCACAGATACGCAGTATTTT. It is translated as CASSEELAVSTDTQYF.

The rearrangement links TRBV10-2 to TRBJ1-2; D is uncertain. Germline CDR1 WSHSY, CDR2 SAAADI. V lost 2 bases and J 8 bases, leaving 9 bases between the germline ends. The CDR3 contains 12 residues. CDR3 nucleotides: TGCGCCAGCAGTGAGATAGGAAGCGGCTACACCTTC. Its translation is CASSEIGSGYTF.

This clone was counted only a few times. One end of the junction does not line up with germline, which may come from a read error. The V and J genes are TRBV29-1 and TRBJ1-2; D is perhaps TRBD1 (5 bases). CDR3 length equals 12 residues. The V gene's germline CDR1 is SQVTM and CDR2 ANQGSEA. The CDR3 protein is CSVEDLSGVSYF. The CDR3 region has the DNA TGCAGCGTTGAAGATCTTTCGGGGGTCTCCTATTTC. Variable domain in full (rest from reference TRBV29-1 and TRBJ1-2): SAVISQKPSRDICQRGTSLTIQCQVDSQVTMMFWYRQQPGQSLTLIATANQGSEATYESGFVIDKFPISRPNLTFSTLTVSNMSPEDSSIYLCSVEDLSGVSYFGSGTRLTVV.

The CDR3 is CASSHGTSGSYEQYF. CDR3 bases: TGTGCCAGCAGCCACGGGACTAGCGGGAGCTACGAGCAGTACTTC. The chain employs TRBV7-9 and TRBJ2-7, with 14 bases matching TRBD2. Germline V gives CDR1 SEHNR, CDR2 FQNEAQ (reference sequence). This CDR3 contains 15 residues. The J segment lost 3 bases and the V segment lost 5 bases, leaving 3 bases of the junction unmatched.

The chain employs TRBV5-6 and TRBJ2-3, with 8 bases matching TRBD1. The CDR3 runs to 16 residues. CDR1 is SGHDT, CDR2 YYEEEE, per germline. Trimming took 3 bases from V and 4 from J; bases not matched to a gene: 10. Here the CDR3 reads CASSSWTGPRADTQYF. The CDR3 region has the DNA TGTGCCAGCAGCTCCTGGACAGGGCCCCGGGCAGATACGCAGTATTTT.

This chain joins TRBV19 and TRBJ1-1, with TRBD1 identical over 9 bases. This CDR3 has 17 amino acids. Germline V lookup: CDR1 LNHDA, CDR2 SQIVND (reference sequence). Trimming cost V 8 bases and J 4 bases; bases outside gene matches: 17. The CDR3 protein is CASYDPGQGGRGTEAFF. The CDR3 region has the DNA TGTGCCAGTTATGACCCGGGACAGGGCGGAAGGGGCACTGAAGCTTTCTTT.

In this sample, this clone turned up once. V usage is TRBV5-1 and J usage is TRBJ2-1; D assignment may be TRBD1 or TRBD2 (5 bases each). CDR1 and CDR2 from the germline V gene are SGHRS and YFSETQ. The V gene lost 4 bases and the J gene lost 0 bases, with 17 bases spanning the gap. This CDR3 spans 17 amino acids. Here the CDR3 reads CASSNRDASSSYNEQFF. As DNA, the CDR3 is TGCGCCAGCAGCAACCGGGACGCATCTAGCTCCTACAATGAGCAGTTCTTC.

V is TRBV5-1 and J is TRBJ1-1, with 10 bases aligning to TRBD1. CDR1 and CDR2 (germline): SGHRS, YFSETQ. This CDR3 contains 18 residues. J gave up 3 bases and V 0 bases, and 11 bases lay outside the gene matches. The CDR3 DNA is TGCGCCAGCAGCTTGGCTATGGGGACAGGGGCCTCGCACACTGAAGCTTTCTTT. It encodes CASSLAMGTGASHTEAFF.

This chain joins TRBV7-2 and TRBJ1-1; D gene ambiguous. Germline V CDR1 and CDR2: SGHTA, FQGNSA. CDR3 length: 16 residues. V shed 1 base and J shed 0 bases, with 12 bases lying between them. The chain's CDR3 is CASSLDPSRMNTEAFF. CDR3 nucleotides: TGTGCCAGCAGCTTAGATCCAAGTCGCATGAACACTGAAGCTTTCTTT.

This clone was counted only a few times. This chain connects TRBV11-2 to TRBJ2-3; 7 bases are shared with TRBD2. The CDR3 totals 19 residues. V trimming: 1 base; J trimming: 0 bases; junction bases outside the gene matches: 13. The germline gives CDR1 SGHAT, CDR2 FQNNGV. CDR3 region: CASSLAPSGGLTSTDTQYF. DNA for the CDR3: TGTGCCAGCAGCTTAGCCCCTAGCGGAGGCTTGACTAGCACAGATACGCAGTATTTT.

There are a few counts of this clone. This chain joins TRBV29-1 and TRBJ2-7, with TRBD2 identical over 7 bases. J lost 1 base, V lost 4 bases, and 4 bases had no gene match. The V gene's germline CDR1 is SQVTM and CDR2 ANQGSEA. This CDR3 is built from 13 residues. CDR3 in DNA: TGCAGCGTTGGCGGGGGAAGGTCCTACGAGCAGTACTTC. This encodes CSVGGGRSYEQYF.